This T cell receptor beta chain was sequenced in a study of blood T cell repertoires in COVID-19. There are a few counts of this clone. Clones were read by immunoSEQ multiplex PCR, and TCRdb kept only the in-frame ones, dropping some. The sample shows about 210,000 clones, about 80% of them seen only once. This clonotype originated in a middle-aged woman with active or convalescent COVID-19. What was sequenced was peripheral blood.

CDR3 sequence reads: CASSPTHSTDTQYF. The CDR3 coding sequence is TGTGCCAGCAGTCCAACACACAGCACAGATACGCAGTATTTT. This sequence joins TRBV7-2 and TRBJ2-3; D remains unclear. The CDR3 is made up of 14 amino acids. Trimming took off 6 bases at V and 0 bases at J, with 10 bases between the two ends. The germline gives CDR1 SGHTA, CDR2 FQGNSA.